This TCR beta chain was identified in a study of breast tumors, draining lymph nodes, adjacent tissues. From the multiplex PCR reads, TCRdb called clonotypes with MiXCR, one entry per CDR3 protein. The table shows some 49,000 distinct CDR3 sequences, with roughly 23% occurring only once. Between the trimmed V and J ends, which lost 2 bases and 10 bases, there was a span of 18 bases. This CDR3 contains 15 residues. Germline V gives CDR1 LNHNV, CDR2 YYDKDF (reference sequence). This clonotype was picked up many times. The clonotype comes from a female donor with breast cancer. Some clones in this sample may be carry-over from other donors' samples. Material: breast tumor tissue. The chain uses TRBV15 and TRBJ2-1, with D perhaps TRBD2 (6 bases). CDR3 in DNA: TGTGCCACCAGCAGACAACGACTAGAAAGAAACGAGCAGTTCTTC. Protein: CATSRQRLERNEQFF.